The T cell receptor beta chain under discussion was sequenced for a study of Graves' ophthalmopathy and Graves' hyperthyroidism. Study-wide context: No ophthalmopathy within 18 months of follow-up signified stable hyperthyroidism. Study-wide results and limits: Sensitivity reached roughly 90% and specificity 81.08% for a 13-signature model separating ophthalmopathy from stable hyperthyroidism. Blood repertoires reportedly contained most expanded thyroid clonotypes above 0.001 frequency.

The V gene lost 5 bases and the J gene lost 14 bases, with 16 bases spanning the gap. This CDR3 has 12 amino acids. Germline CDR1 ENHRY, CDR2 SYGVKD. Using RNA transcripts, the TCR beta CDR3 regions were amplified. The authors performed first-round RT-PCR with HTBI primers and then a second-round multiplex PCR. MiXCR, run by TCRdb on the multiplex PCR reads, gives a single entry per CDR3 protein. The table includes some 1.1 million distinct CDR3 sequences, about 35% detected once. In this cohort, patients with other autoimmune diseases, uncontrolled infections, pregnancy or lactation were excluded. This clonotype was detected ten times or more. Antigen unknown.

The sequence was collected from an adult man with Graves' hyperthyroidism. The chain links TRBV10-3 to TRBJ1-3; tentatively, D is TRBD1 (5 bases). Sequenced sample: peripheral blood or thyroid tissue (not recorded which). The CDR3 loop reads CAISQEGVNLYF. For the CDR3, the DNA is TGTGCCATCAGTCAGGAAGGGGTGAATCTATATTTT.